This T cell receptor (beta chain) stems from a study of T cell clonotyping in hematopoietic cell transplantation. Study outcomes and limitations: At the given depth, recipient repertoires were over 97% de novo clonotypes. Higher Inverse Simpson Index values in graft donor and pretransplant recipient predicted broader posttransplant TCR diversity. CD4 and CD8 repertoire contributions could not be separated without sorting. After transplant, recipient diversity fell while pathologically expanded clonotypes grew through day 180.

Clones were read by immunoSEQ multiplex PCR, and TCRdb kept only the in-frame ones, dropping some. Here the sample spans 65,000 to 75,000 clones, over 90% being singletons. V was clipped by 6 bases and J by 2 bases, with 11 bases between them. This CDR3 region has 13 residues. Germline CDR1 ENHRY, CDR2 SYGVKD. As for this clone: The antigen remains unidentified.

This sequence originates from a man aged 50 to 59 in good health. Some clones in this sample may be carry-over from other donors' samples. Sequencing was performed on peripheral blood mononuclear cells. The V and J genes are TRBV10-3 and TRBJ2-7; D perhaps matches TRBD1 (6 bases). CDR3 amino acids: CAISGGQTYEQYF. The CDR3 DNA sequence: TGTGCCATCAGCGGAGGACAGACCTACGAGCAGTACTTC.